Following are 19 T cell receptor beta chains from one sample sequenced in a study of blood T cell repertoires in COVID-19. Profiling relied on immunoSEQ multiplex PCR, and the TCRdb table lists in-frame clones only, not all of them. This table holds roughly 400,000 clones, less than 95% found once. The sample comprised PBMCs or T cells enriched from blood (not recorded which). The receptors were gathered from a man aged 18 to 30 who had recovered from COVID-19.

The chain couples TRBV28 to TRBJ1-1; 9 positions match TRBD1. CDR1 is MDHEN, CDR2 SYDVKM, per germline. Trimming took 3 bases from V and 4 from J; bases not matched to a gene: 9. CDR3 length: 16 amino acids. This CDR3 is CASSLRQGGRGTEAFF. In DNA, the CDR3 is TGTGCCAGCAGTTTGCGACAGGGGGGCCGTGGCACTGAAGCTTTCTTT. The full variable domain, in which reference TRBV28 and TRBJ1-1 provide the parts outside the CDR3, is DVKVTQSSRYLVKRTGEKVFLECVQDMDHENMFWYRQDPGLGLRLIYFSYDVKMKEKGDIPEGYSVSREKKERFSLILESASTNQTSMYLCASSLRQGGRGTEAFFGQGTRLTVV.

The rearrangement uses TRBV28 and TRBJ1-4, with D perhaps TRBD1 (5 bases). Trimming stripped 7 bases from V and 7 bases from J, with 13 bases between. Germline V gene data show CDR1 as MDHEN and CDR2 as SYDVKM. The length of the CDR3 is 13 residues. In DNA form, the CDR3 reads TGTGCCAGCAAGGGCGGGGCTGGTGAAAAACTGTTTTTT. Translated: CASKGGAGEKLFF.

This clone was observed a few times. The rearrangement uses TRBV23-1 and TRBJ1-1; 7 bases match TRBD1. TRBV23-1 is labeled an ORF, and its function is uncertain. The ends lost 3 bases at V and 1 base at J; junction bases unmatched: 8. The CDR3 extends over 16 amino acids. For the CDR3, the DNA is TGCGCCAGCAGTCAGGGCGGTGACAGGGAGAACACTGAAGCTTTCTTT. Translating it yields CASSQGGDRENTEAFF.

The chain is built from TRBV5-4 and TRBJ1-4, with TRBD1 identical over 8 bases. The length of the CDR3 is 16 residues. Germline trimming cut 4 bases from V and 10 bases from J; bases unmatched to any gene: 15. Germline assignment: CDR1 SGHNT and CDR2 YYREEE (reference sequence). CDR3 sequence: CASSVARTGRVGKLFF. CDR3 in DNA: TGTGCCAGCAGCGTCGCTCGGACAGGGCGCGTGGGAAAACTGTTTTTT.

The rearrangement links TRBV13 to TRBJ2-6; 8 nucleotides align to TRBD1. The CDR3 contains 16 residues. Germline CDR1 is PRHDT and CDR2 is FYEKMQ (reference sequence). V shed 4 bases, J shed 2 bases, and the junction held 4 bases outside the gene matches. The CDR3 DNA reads TGTGCCAGCAGCTCTAAGACAGGGGCTGGGGCCAACGTCCTGACTTTC. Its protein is CASSSKTGAGANVLTF.

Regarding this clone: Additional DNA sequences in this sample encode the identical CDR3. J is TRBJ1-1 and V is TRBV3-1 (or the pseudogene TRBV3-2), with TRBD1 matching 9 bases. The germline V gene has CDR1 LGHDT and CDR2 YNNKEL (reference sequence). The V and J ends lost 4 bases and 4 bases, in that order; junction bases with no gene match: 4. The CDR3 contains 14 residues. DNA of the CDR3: TGTGCCAGCAGCCCCCTACAGGGGGCCACTGAAGCTTTCTTT. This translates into CASSPLQGATEAFF.

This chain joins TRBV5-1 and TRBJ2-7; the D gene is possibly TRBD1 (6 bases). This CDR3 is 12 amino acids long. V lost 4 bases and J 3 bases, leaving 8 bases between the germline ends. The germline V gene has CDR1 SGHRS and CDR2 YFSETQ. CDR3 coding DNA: TGCGCCAGCAGCATGACAGGCTACGAGCAGTACTTC. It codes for CASSMTGYEQYF.

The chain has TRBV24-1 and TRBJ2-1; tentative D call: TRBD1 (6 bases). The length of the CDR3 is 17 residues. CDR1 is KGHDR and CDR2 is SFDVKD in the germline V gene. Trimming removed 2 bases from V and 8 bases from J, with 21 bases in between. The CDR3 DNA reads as TGTGCCACCAGTGATTACGCCACACAGGGCCCCATCTATGAGCAGTTCTTC. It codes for CATSDYATQGPIYEQFF.

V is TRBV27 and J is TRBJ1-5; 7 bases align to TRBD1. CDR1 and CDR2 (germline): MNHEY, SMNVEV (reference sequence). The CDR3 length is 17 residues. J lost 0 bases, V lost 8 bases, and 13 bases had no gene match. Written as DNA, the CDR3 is TGTGCCAGCGGGCCACGACAGGGATTTTATAGCAATCAGCCCCAGCATTTT. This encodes CASGPRQGFYSNQPQHF.

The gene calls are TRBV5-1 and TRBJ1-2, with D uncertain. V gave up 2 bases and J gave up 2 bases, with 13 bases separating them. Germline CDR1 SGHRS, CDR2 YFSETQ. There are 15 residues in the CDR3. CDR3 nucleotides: TGCGCCAGCAGCTTCACGTTGGAGGGCAACTATGGCTACACCTTC. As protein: CASSFTLEGNYGYTF.

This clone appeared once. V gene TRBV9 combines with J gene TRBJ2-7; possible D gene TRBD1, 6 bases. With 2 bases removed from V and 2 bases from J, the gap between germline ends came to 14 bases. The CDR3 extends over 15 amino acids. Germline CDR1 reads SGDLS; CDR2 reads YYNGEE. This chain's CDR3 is CASSVADRWTYEQYF. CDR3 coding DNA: TGTGCCAGCAGCGTGGCTGACAGGTGGACCTACGAGCAGTACTTC.

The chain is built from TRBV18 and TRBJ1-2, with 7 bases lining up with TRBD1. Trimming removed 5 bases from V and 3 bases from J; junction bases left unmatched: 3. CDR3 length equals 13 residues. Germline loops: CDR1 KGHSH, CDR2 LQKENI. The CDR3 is CASSYDRDYGYTF. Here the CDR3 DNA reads TGTGCCAGCTCATACGACAGGGACTATGGCTACACCTTC.

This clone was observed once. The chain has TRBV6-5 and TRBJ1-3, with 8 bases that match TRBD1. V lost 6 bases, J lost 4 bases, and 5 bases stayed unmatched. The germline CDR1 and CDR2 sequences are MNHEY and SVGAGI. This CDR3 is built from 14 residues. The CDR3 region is CASRATGDGNTIYF. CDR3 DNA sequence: TGTGCCAGCAGAGCGACAGGGGACGGAAACACCATATATTTT.

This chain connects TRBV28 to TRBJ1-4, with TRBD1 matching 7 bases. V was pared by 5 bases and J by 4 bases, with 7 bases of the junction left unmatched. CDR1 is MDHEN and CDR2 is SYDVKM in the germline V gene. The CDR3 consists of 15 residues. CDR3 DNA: TGTGCCAGCAGTCTACGGACAGGACTTAATGAAAAACTGTTTTTT. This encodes CASSLRTGLNEKLFF.

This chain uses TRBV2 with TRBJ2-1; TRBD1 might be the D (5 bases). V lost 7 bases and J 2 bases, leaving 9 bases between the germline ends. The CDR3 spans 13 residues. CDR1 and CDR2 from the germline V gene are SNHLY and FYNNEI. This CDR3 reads CASKAGPYNEQFF. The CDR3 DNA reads TGTGCCAGCAAAGCAGGGCCCTACAATGAGCAGTTCTTC.

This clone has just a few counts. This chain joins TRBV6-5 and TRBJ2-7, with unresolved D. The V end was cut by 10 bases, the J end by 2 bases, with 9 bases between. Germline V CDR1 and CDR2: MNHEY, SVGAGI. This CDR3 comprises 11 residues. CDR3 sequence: CATLRTYEQYF. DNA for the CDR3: TGTGCCACACTCAGGACCTACGAGCAGTACTTC.

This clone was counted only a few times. The CDR3 region is CASTLSSGLQPQHF. The CDR3 DNA follows: TGTGCCAGCACCCTTTCATCGGGATTGCAGCCCCAGCATTTT. The chain links TRBV28 to TRBJ1-5; D is ambiguous. The V end lost 7 bases, the J end lost 7 bases, and 17 bases lay between the germline ends. Germline lookup yields CDR1 MDHEN and CDR2 SYDVKM. The CDR3 runs to 14 residues.

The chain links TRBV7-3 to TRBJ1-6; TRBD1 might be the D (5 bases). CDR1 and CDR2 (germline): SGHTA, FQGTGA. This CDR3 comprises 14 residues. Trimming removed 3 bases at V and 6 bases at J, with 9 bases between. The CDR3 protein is CASSFQGFNSPLHF. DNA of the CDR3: TGTGCCAGCAGCTTTCAGGGTTTTAATTCACCCCTCCACTTT. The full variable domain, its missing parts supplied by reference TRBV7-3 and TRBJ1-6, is GAGVSQTPSNKVTEKGKYVELRCDPISGHTALYWYRQSLGQGPEFLIYFQGTGAADDSGLPNDRFFAVRPEGSVSTLKIQRTERGDSAVYLCASSFQGFNSPLHFGNGTRLTVT.

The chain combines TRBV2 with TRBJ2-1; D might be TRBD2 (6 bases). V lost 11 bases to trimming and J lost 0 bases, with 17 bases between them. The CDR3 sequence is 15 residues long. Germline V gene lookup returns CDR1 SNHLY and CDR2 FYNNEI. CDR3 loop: CAGGQGGSSYNEQFF. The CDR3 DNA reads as TGTGCCGGAGGGCAGGGAGGTAGCTCCTACAATGAGCAGTTCTTC.